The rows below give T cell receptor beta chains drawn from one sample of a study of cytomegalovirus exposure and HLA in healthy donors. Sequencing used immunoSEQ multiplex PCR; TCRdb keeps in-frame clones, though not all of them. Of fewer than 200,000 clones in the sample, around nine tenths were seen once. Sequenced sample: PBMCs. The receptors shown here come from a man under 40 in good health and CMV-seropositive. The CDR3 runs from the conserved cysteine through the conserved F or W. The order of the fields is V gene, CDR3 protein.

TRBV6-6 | CATLIGDRDYEQYF
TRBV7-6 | CASSSNRDRGSSQYF
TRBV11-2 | CASSLLHLERAYF
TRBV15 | CATSRETQKGTQYF
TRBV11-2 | CASSRTTEEYEQYF
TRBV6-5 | CASSPRRDTQYF
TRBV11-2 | CASSFDGTYTYNEQFF
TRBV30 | CAWSVRGQDRNSPLHF
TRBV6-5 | CASSSPTGYYEQYF
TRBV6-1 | CAIGGWTSTDTQYF
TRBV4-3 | CASSQSRPVHGGHSPLHF
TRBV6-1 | CASLQTYNSPLHF
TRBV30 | CAWSPRDREKGAFF
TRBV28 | CASSSRAGTGGREKLFF
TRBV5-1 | CASSFRDSLYNEQFF
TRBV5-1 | CASSLRAPLDEQFF
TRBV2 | CASSYSGEKETQYF
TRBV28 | CASSSVAVQETQYF
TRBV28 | CASSPVGADSPNGNEQFF
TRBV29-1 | CSARDQGRYEQYF
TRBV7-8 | CASSFVFPSSYEQYF
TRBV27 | CASSFNGRSSYNEQFF
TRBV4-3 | CASSQDPGLVGGELFF
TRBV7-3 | CASSLDGRALDTQYF
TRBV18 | CASSDRAGLGDQYF
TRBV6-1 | CASGRGYSNQPQHF
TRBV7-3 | CASSLIPGANTEAFF
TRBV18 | CASSTPGGDGYTF
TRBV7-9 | CASRLVDRDRDTEAFF
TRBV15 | CATSRDYRAGTRNQPQHF
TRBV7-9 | CASSPDTLSSGNTIYF
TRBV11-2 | CASSRDRDTQYF
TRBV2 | CASTDRDGDQPQHF
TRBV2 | CASSPTLSSGANVLTF
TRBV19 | CASSMRPTRSSSYEQYF
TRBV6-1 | CASSVGGSKETQYF
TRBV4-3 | CASSQDTGPETQYF
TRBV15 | CATSNGTWGNEQFF
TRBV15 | CATSRGPGQVWNEQFF
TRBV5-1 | CASSAGGIDNEQFF
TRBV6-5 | CASSYSRGPGLNEQFF
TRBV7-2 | CASSYQTSGAYEQYF
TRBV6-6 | CASRTSATKFSYEQYF
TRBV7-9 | CASSLPRDRVAYEQYF
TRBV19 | CASSIRVSSYEQYF
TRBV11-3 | CASSFRRQLYEQYF
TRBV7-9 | CASSAAGQGVGGYEQYF
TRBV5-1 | CASSFIGLQETQYF
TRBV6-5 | CASSPGGSYEQYF
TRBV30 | CAWSPLAYEQYF
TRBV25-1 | CASSALTDTQYF
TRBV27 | CASSSPSYEQYF
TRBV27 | CASSFGTASYEQYF
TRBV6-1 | CASTAAGRNNYGYTF